A single sample is the source of the 19 T cell receptor beta chains below, sequenced in a study of vaccination and CD4 T cells after COVID-19. The treatment denotes: approximately nine-day PBMC culture with coronavirus spike peptide pools or control peptides (ViraFEST assay). Once obtained from cultured CD4+ T cells, the DNA was sequenced using the Oncomine TCR Beta short-read assay. TCRdb processed the PCR reads anew with MiXCR; each CDR3 protein has one entry. The sample has about 23,000 distinct CDR3 sequences, around 54% seen once. The antigens of these receptors remain unknown. Sequencing was done on a sample of CD4+ T cells from blood, cultured in vitro. The receptors come from a human donor who had recovered from COVID-19.

This CDR3 reads CRGQGAQERNTIYF. The CDR3 DNA sequence: TGCAGGGGACAGGGGGCGCAGGAACGCAACACCATATATTTT. The chain combines TRBV20-1 with TRBJ1-3; 12 bases line up with TRBD1. CDR1 is DFQATT, CDR2 SNEGSKA, per germline (reference sequence). This CDR3 is built from 14 residues.

The rearrangement links TRBV11-2 to TRBJ2-3, with D maybe TRBD2 (6 bases). This CDR3 comprises 15 residues. The V end was cut by 0 bases, the J end by 4 bases, with 11 bases between. Germline lookup yields CDR1 SGHAT and CDR2 FQNNGV. DNA of the CDR3: TGTGCCAGCAGCTTAGACGGCGGGGCCTCAGATACGCAGTATTTT. This gives the protein CASSLDGGASDTQYF.

This clonotype occurred a few times. The chain combines TRBV21-1 with TRBJ1-1; TRBD1, the table's D call, lacks a check against the DNA. TRBV21-1 is annotated as a pseudogene. The CDR3 extends over 18 amino acids. CDR3 in amino acids: CASSWLAQGLTMNTEAFF. DNA of the CDR3: TGTGCCAGCTCCTGGCTTGCACAGGGATTAACCATGAACACTGAAGCTTTCTTT.

There are a few counts of this clonotype. CDR3 in amino acids: CASSYGTGETEAFF. CDR3 sequence (DNA): TGTGCCAGCAGTTACGGGACAGGGGAGACTGAAGCTTTCTTT. This chain joins TRBV6-5 and TRBJ1-1; 10 positions match TRBD1. Germline V CDR1 and CDR2: MNHEY, SVGAGI. The CDR3 is made up of 14 amino acids. The trim removed 2 bases at V and 5 bases at J, leaving 2 bases unmatched.

The chain recombines TRBV14 with TRBJ2-1, with unresolved D. CDR1 is SGHDN and CDR2 is FVKESK in the germline V gene. The germline V and J ends were trimmed by 5 bases and 0 bases, with 8 bases remaining between them. The CDR3 contains 14 residues. CDR3 protein: CASSIRSSYNEQFF. CDR3 nucleotide sequence: TGTGCCAGCAGCATCCGGAGCTCCTACAATGAGCAGTTCTTC. Complete variable domain (other parts from reference TRBV14 and TRBJ2-1): EAGVTQFPSHSVIEKGQTVTLRCDPISGHDNLYWYRRVMGKEIKFLLHFVKESKQDESGMPNNRFLAERTGGTYSTLKVQPAELEDSGVYFCASSIRSSYNEQFFGPGTRLTVL.

The V and J genes are TRBV2 and TRBJ1-1, with 7 bases matching TRBD1. CDR1 and CDR2 from the germline V gene are SNHLY and FYNNEI. This CDR3 region has 11 residues. V shed 7 bases and J 8 bases; nucleotides not matched to a gene: 4. The CDR3 region is CASIRTGEAFF. In DNA, the CDR3 is TGTGCCAGCATCCGGACAGGCGAAGCTTTCTTT.

This rearrangement joins TRBV7-9 to TRBJ2-1; tentatively, D is TRBD1 (6 bases). V shed 5 bases and J shed 5 bases, with 13 bases lying between them. Germline lookup yields CDR1 SEHNR and CDR2 FQNEAQ (reference sequence). The CDR3 runs to 14 residues. The CDR3 is CASSEGHPNNEQFF. The DNA for the CDR3 is TGTGCCAGCAGCGAGGGACATCCGAACAATGAGCAGTTCTTC.

In its sample, this clonotype was seen a few times. V and J are TRBV5-8 and TRBJ1-5; D ambiguous. The CDR3 is made up of 11 amino acids. V shed 0 bases and J shed 9 bases, with 4 bases lying between them. Germline V gene sequence: CDR1 SGHTS, CDR2 YDEGEE. CDR3 DNA sequence: TGTGCCAGCAGCTTGGGAGCGCCCCAGCATTTT. Its translation: CASSLGAPQHF.

The CDR3 DNA sequence: TGTGCCAGCAGCACCCGACAGAATTCACCCCTCCACTTT. The encoded protein is CASSTRQNSPLHF. The rearrangement uses TRBV7-9 and TRBJ1-6; D may be TRBD1 (5 bases). Trimming pared 5 bases from V and 7 bases from J, leaving 9 bases between. Looked up from germline, CDR1 is SEHNR and CDR2 is FQNEAQ (reference sequence). The CDR3 runs 13 residues.

The chain links TRBV15 to TRBJ1-6, with D perhaps TRBD1 (5 bases). CDR1 is LNHNV, CDR2 YYDKDF, per germline (reference sequence). The ends were cut back, 6 bases at V and 9 bases at J, with 12 bases in the middle. CDR3 size: 13 residues. The CDR3 DNA sequence: TGTGCCACCAGGGAAACCCAGGGTTCACCCCTCCACTTT. Translating gives CATRETQGSPLHF.

The chain carries TRBV6-2 or TRBV6-3 and TRBJ2-2, with 9 bases aligning to TRBD1. In germline, CDR1 is MNHEY, CDR2 SVGEGT. This CDR3 has 17 residues. Unmatched junction bases numbered 13, after V lost 6 bases and J lost 5 bases. CDR3 sequence reads: CASSPWRGTGRTGELFF. CDR3 sequence (DNA): TGTGCCAGCAGCCCGTGGCGGGGGACAGGGAGGACCGGGGAGCTGTTTTTT.

The rearrangement joins TRBV11-2 to TRBJ1-1; D unclear. V lost 1 base and J 11 bases, leaving 17 bases between the germline ends. This CDR3 region has 14 residues. Germline V gives CDR1 SGHAT, CDR2 FQNNGV. CDR3 amino acids: CASSLGGGTLTAFF. CDR3 sequence (DNA): TGTGCCAGCAGCTTAGGCGGCGGAACCTTGACGGCTTTCTTT.

There are a few counts of this clonotype. The V gene is TRBV7-9, the J gene TRBJ1-2, with unresolved D. This CDR3 is 15 amino acids long. Germline V gives CDR1 SEHNR, CDR2 FQNEAQ (reference sequence). Trimming pared 1 base from V and 3 bases from J, leaving 12 bases between. CDR3 bases: TGTGCCAGCAGCTTAGGGGCCATCGATTACTATGGCTACACCTTC. Its translation: CASSLGAIDYYGYTF.

The rearrangement links TRBV5-5 to TRBJ1-5; D unresolved. This CDR3 has 14 amino acids. V lost 0 bases and J lost 2, with 6 bases in between. Germline CDR1 and CDR2: SGHKS and YYEKEE (reference sequence). The DNA for the CDR3 is TGTGCCAGCAGCTTGGTGGAGGGCAATCAGCCCCAGCATTTT. This translates into CASSLVEGNQPQHF.

There are a few counts of this clonotype. Written as DNA, the CDR3 is TGTGCCAGCAGCCCCCGACAGGGAAACTATGGCTACACCTTC. Amino acids: CASSPRQGNYGYTF. V usage is TRBV7-2 and J usage is TRBJ1-2, with TRBD1 matching over 7 bases. CDR1 is SGHTA, CDR2 FQGNSA, per germline. J lost 2 bases, V lost 5 bases, and 5 bases had no gene match. The CDR3 length is 14 residues.

V is TRBV11-1 and J is TRBJ1-1; D remains ambiguous. Deletions cut 5 bases from V and 1 base from J, with 8 bases between. This CDR3 spans 13 amino acids. Germline V gene lookup returns CDR1 SGHAT and CDR2 FQDESV (reference sequence). In DNA, the CDR3 is TGTGCCAGCAGCCCGAGAGCGAACACTGAAGCTTTCTTT. Translation: CASSPRANTEAFF.

This clonotype is medium-sized by share. This chain joins TRBV19 and TRBJ2-1, with 7 bases identical to TRBD2. The CDR3 covers 15 residues. Germline loops: CDR1 LNHDA, CDR2 SQIVND (reference sequence). V shed 3 bases, J shed 5 bases, and the junction held 7 bases outside the gene matches. The CDR3 is CASSMYQAGNNEQFF. The CDR3 DNA is TGTGCCAGTAGTATGTATCAAGCGGGGAACAATGAGCAGTTCTTC.

There are a few counts of this clonotype. This chain links TRBV20-1 with TRBJ2-2; D not certain. Trimming pared 6 bases from V and 7 bases from J, leaving 12 bases between. The CDR3 runs 12 residues. Germline loops: CDR1 DFQATT, CDR2 SNEGSKA (reference sequence). CDR3 sequence (DNA): TGCAGTGCCCTGAAGGCTCGCGGGGAGCTGTTTTTT. Its protein product is CSALKARGELFF.

For the CDR3, the DNA is TGTGCCACCAGTGAAGAGGTAAATGGTGAAGCTTTCTTT. This codes for CATSEEVNGEAFF. The chain recombines TRBV24-1 with TRBJ1-1; D ambiguous. The CDR3 has 13 residues. CDR1 and CDR2 (germline): KGHDR, SFDVKD. Deletions cut 4 bases from V and 7 bases from J, with 12 bases between.